This T cell receptor beta chain was recovered during a study of regulatory T cells in long-lasting Graves disease. Study as a whole: Graves' patients, diagnosed recently, had received antithyroid drugs under 3 months.

Time point specified: newly diagnosed GD, antithyroid drugs for less than 3 months. PBMC-extracted RNA yielded the TCR library. Graves' disease diagnosis was established per American Thyroid Association guidelines. Peripheral blood, at nine milliliters, went into EDTA tubes. Building of the TCR beta libraries involved iRepertoire HTBI primers and Arm-PCR of CDR3 regions. MiXCR was run by TCRdb on the multiplex PCR reads, yielding one entry per CDR3 protein. The repertoire holds approximately 250,000 distinct CDR3 sequences, with around 19% as singletons. Overall study findings and caveats: Patients with persistent disease showed a bias toward TRBV28, TRBJ1-2 and TRBJ2-5.

This clonotype has a count of ten or more. Its target is not known. V was shortened by 0 bases and J by 0 bases, with 12 bases between the two germline ends. Germline CDR1 and CDR2: MNHEY and SVGAGI. The CDR3 is 17 amino acids. The gene calls are TRBV6-5 and TRBJ1-3, with TRBD1 as a possible D gene (5 bases). Sample: peripheral blood mononuclear cells (PBMCs), taken at new diagnosis, from a patient treated with antithyroid drugs. This clonotype was obtained from a female donor with Graves disease. In DNA, the CDR3 is TGTGCCAGCAGTTACTCGGTGCCCGGGACCTCTGGAAACACCATATATTTT. Translated: CASSYSVPGTSGNTIYF.